This TCR beta chain originates from a study of cytomegalovirus exposure and HLA in healthy donors. Across the whole study: Clustering assigned 70% to 85% of the roughly 370 genotyped donors to the Caucasian-associated ancestry cluster. Findings and limits, study-wide: When a later analysis compared HLA-associated TCR beta chains with equally common others, the HLA-associated chains turned out to be more clonally expanded and to have lower generation probabilities.

Amplification used 60 Vbeta primers and 13 Jbeta primers. Profiling relied on immunoSEQ multiplex PCR, and the TCRdb table lists in-frame clones only, not all of them. Of under 200,000 clones in the sample, 82% were seen once. This clone came up a few times. Its target is unknown. This CDR3 is 11 amino acids long. The ends lost 5 bases at V and 15 bases at J; junction bases unmatched: 9. Per germline, CDR1 DFQATT and CDR2 SNEGSKA (reference sequence). The rearrangement uses TRBV20-1 and TRBJ2-1; the match to TRBD2 covers 8 bases. This receptor was taken from a male donor in good health and CMV-seronegative. Sample: PBMCs. Written as DNA, the CDR3 is TGCAGTGCTCGGGGGGGGACATATCTGTTCTTC. Translated: CSARGGTYLFF.